The 27 T cell receptor beta chains listed next were all sequenced from one sample in a study of T cells in Graves' hyperthyroidism and ophthalmopathy (dated by TCRdb to between 2019 and 2020). Library construction relied on multiplex PCR. The reads were generated on an Illumina HiSeq 2000. Amplification of TCR beta CDR3 regions was carried out from RNA transcripts. The TCR CDR3 was subjected to a first round of RT-PCR using the HTBI primer set and the Qiagen OneStep RT-PCR kit. The public reads were run again by TCRdb, first through fastp at Q25 and then through MiXCR, and only productive beta chains were kept. Entries that share a CDR3 protein sequence are merged under the most common genes and DNA. The sample has about 640,000 distinct CDR3 sequences on record, under 25% of them singletons. Jointly, the top ten make up 34% of the sample. Sequenced sample: blood. The receptors were gathered from a man younger than 40 with Graves' ophthalmopathy.

The chain is built from TRBV7-8 and TRBJ2-5; a weak D match, TRBD2 (6 bases). Trimming shortened V by 1 base and J by 2 bases, and 17 bases separated the two germline ends. The CDR3 is made up of 17 amino acids. Germline V gene lookup returns CDR1 SGHVS and CDR2 FQNEAQ. The CDR3 DNA follows: TGTGCCAGCAGCTTAGTGGGGGGTCGCGCCTCTCAAGAGACCCAGTACTTC. The encoded protein is CASSLVGGRASQETQYF.

This clonotype has a handful of counts. The chain couples TRBV6-5 to TRBJ2-3; D gene ambiguous. The germline V gene has CDR1 MNHEY and CDR2 SVGAGI. V dropped 0 bases and J dropped 4 bases, with 5 bases sitting between them. The CDR3 has 13 residues. The CDR3: CASSYSLADTQYF. CDR3 bases: TGTGCCAGCAGTTACTCTCTCGCAGATACGCAGTATTTT.

Only a few counts were recorded for this clonotype. The chain is built from TRBV6-2 or TRBV6-3 and TRBJ2-7, with D hard to call. CDR1 and CDR2 (germline): MNHEY, SVGEGT. This CDR3 is 14 amino acids long. The ends were cut back, 6 bases at V and 6 bases at J, with 18 bases in the middle. CDR3 amino acids: CASRPKEWIREQYF. In nucleotides, the CDR3 is TGTGCCAGCAGACCCAAGGAATGGATACGCGAGCAGTACTTC.

This sequence joins TRBV5-8 and TRBJ2-7; no reliable D call. Per germline, CDR1 SGHTS and CDR2 YDEGEE. The CDR3 sequence is 13 residues long. V was trimmed by 1 base and J by 3 bases, leaving 8 bases between them. The CDR3 DNA reads TGTGCCAGCAGCTTGAGGGATTACTACGAGCAGTACTTC. Its translation: CASSLRDYYEQYF.

This clonotype was seen ten or more times. This chain uses TRBV5-1 with TRBJ2-1, with 10 bases aligning to TRBD1. CDR3 length equals 18 residues. The germline V gene encodes CDR1 SGHRS and CDR2 YFSETQ. V gave up 4 bases and J gave up 2 bases; unmatched junction bases: 12. CDR3 sequence reads: CASSPSRDRGGPYNEQFF. DNA of the CDR3: TGCGCCAGCAGCCCGTCCCGGGACAGGGGTGGTCCCTACAATGAGCAGTTCTTC.

With regard to this clonotype: This sequence may be a read error, since a much larger clone differs from it by one base. The conserved final phenylalanine or tryptophan is absent from the CDR3, which likely points to a read error. The chain joins TRBV28 to TRBJ2-7; 9 bases fit TRBD1. Germline values: CDR1 MDHEN, CDR2 SYDVKM. With 5 bases clipped from V and 3 bases from J, the junction kept 8 bases outside the gene matches. The CDR3 is 15 residues long. This chain's CDR3 is CASSKPGQGHYEQYS. CDR3 coding DNA: TGTGCCAGCAGTAAGCCGGGACAGGGCCACTACGAGCAGTACTCC.

This sequence joins TRBV15 and TRBJ1-1, with D maybe TRBD1 (5 bases). Germline assignment: CDR1 LNHNV and CDR2 YYDKDF (reference sequence). Trimming shortened V by 6 bases and J by 1 base, and 15 bases separated the two germline ends. The CDR3 extends over 15 amino acids. The CDR3 reads CATRKVGDPNTEAFF. The CDR3 bases are TGTGCCACCAGGAAAGTAGGGGACCCGAACACTGAAGCTTTCTTT.

This clonotype occurred a few times. The CDR3 DNA reads as TGTGCCGGCCGGGACACCATTACTAGCACAGATACGCAGTATTTT. Amino acids: CAGRDTITSTDTQYF. This chain links TRBV6-1 with TRBJ2-3; D may be TRBD1 (6 bases). CDR3 length equals 15 residues. Between the trimmed V and J ends, which lost 11 bases and 0 bases, there was a span of 18 bases. Germline CDR1 MNHNS, CDR2 SASEGT.

In its sample, this clonotype was seen once. V is TRBV25-1 and J is TRBJ2-2; D gene ambiguous. V lost 8 bases, J lost 4 bases, and 11 bases lay in between. This CDR3 has 13 residues. Looked up from germline, CDR1 is MGHDK and CDR2 is SYGVNS. The CDR3 loop is CASRIHGTGELFF. Written as DNA, the CDR3 is TGTGCCAGCCGCATCCACGGCACCGGGGAGCTGTTTTTT.

This clonotype has at least ten counts. The chain couples TRBV30 to TRBJ1-1; D is ambiguous. The CDR3 length is 11 residues. V lost 4 bases, J lost 1 base, and 4 bases lay in between. Germline values: CDR1 GTSNPN, CDR2 SVGIG (reference sequence). Here the CDR3 reads CAWTRNTEAFF. DNA for the CDR3: TGTGCCTGGACAAGGAACACTGAAGCTTTCTTT.

The genes are TRBV10-3 and TRBJ1-1; TRBD1 matches 8 bases. The germline gives CDR1 ENHRY, CDR2 SYGVKD. J lost 4 bases, V lost 6 bases, and 7 bases had no gene match. The CDR3 loop spans 14 amino acids. The DNA for the CDR3 is TGTGCCATCAGACCGGGACAGGCGGGCACTGAAGCTTTCTTT. This codes for CAIRPGQAGTEAFF.

This clonotype was observed a handful of times. This sequence joins TRBV4-1 and TRBJ2-1; 8 nucleotides align to TRBD2. The CDR3 runs to 16 residues. Germline loops: CDR1 MGHRA, CDR2 YSYEKL. V shed 3 bases and J 3 bases; nucleotides not matched to a gene: 7. CDR3 protein: CASSQLLAANYNEQFF. CDR3 sequence (DNA): TGCGCCAGCAGCCAGCTACTAGCGGCCAACTACAATGAGCAGTTCTTC.

At least ten counts were recorded for this clonotype. This chain connects TRBV30 to TRBJ2-3; 7 nucleotides agree with TRBD2. V shed 4 bases and J 2 bases; nucleotides not matched to a gene: 3. This CDR3 region has 13 residues. The germline V gene has CDR1 GTSNPN and CDR2 SVGIG (reference sequence). The CDR3 spells CAWIKRDTDTQYF. For the CDR3, the DNA is TGTGCCTGGATTAAGCGGGACACAGATACGCAGTATTTT.

This clonotype appeared many times. This sequence joins TRBV27 and TRBJ2-3; weak D call: TRBD2 (6 bases). Between the trimmed V and J ends, which lost 6 bases and 0 bases, there was a span of 13 bases. The CDR3 consists of 15 residues. In germline, CDR1 is MNHEY, CDR2 SMNVEV (reference sequence). CDR3 bases: TGTGCCAGCAGCGCCGGGGAGGCTAGCACAGATACGCAGTATTTT. It codes for CASSAGEASTDTQYF.

The sample holds many counts of this clonotype. The chain has TRBV11-2 and TRBJ2-2, with a tentative D call TRBD2 (6 bases). CDR3 size: 15 residues. V lost 6 bases to trimming and J lost 0 bases, with 11 bases between them. The V gene's germline CDR1 is SGHAT and CDR2 FQNNGV. The CDR3 DNA follows: TGTGCCAGCAGTATGGGGACTGCGAACACCGGGGAGCTGTTTTTT. Its translation is CASSMGTANTGELFF.

The gene calls are TRBV6-1 and TRBJ1-1; 7 bases fit TRBD1. Germline V gene lookup returns CDR1 MNHNS and CDR2 SASEGT. The CDR3 spans 14 residues. The junction had 15 bases not matched to a gene; V was cut back by 7 bases and J by 10 bases. The CDR3 loop reads CASISNRGGWRAFF. DNA for the CDR3: TGTGCCAGCATCTCGAACAGGGGCGGATGGAGAGCTTTCTTT.

This chain joins TRBV15 and TRBJ2-3, with 7 nucleotides matching TRBD2. CDR1 LNHNV and CDR2 YYDKDF come from the germline V gene (reference sequence). The CDR3 has 16 residues. V lost 1 base and J lost 3; bases outside the gene matches: 7. CDR3 residues: CATSRALADTTDTQYF. DNA of the CDR3: TGTGCCACCAGCAGAGCCCTAGCGGATACAACAGATACGCAGTATTTT.

There are many counts of this clonotype. The chain carries TRBV2 and TRBJ1-2, with 7 positions matching TRBD1. The germline V gene encodes CDR1 SNHLY and CDR2 FYNNEI. Unmatched junction bases numbered 15, after V lost 6 bases and J lost 8 bases. This CDR3 region has 15 residues. In DNA form, the CDR3 reads TGTGCCAGCAGAGCCCCCTCACAGGGGAACGGAGGCTACACCTTC. This encodes CASRAPSQGNGGYTF.

This clonotype occurred a few times. This chain uses TRBV20-1 with TRBJ2-7, with 7 bases fitting TRBD2. This CDR3 has 15 residues. Germline V gene data show CDR1 as DFQATT and CDR2 as SNEGSKA (reference sequence). V lost 0 bases to trimming and J lost 3 bases; unmatched junction nucleotides: 8. Written as DNA, the CDR3 is TGCAGTGCTAGAGAATCGGCGGGAGAACTCTACGAGCAGTACTTC. It specifies CSARESAGELYEQYF.

The table lists this clonotype with a few counts. V usage is TRBV6-5 and J usage is TRBJ1-6, with D uncertain. Germline-derived CDR1 and CDR2 are MNHEY and SVGAGI. V lost 0 bases to trimming and J lost 5 bases, with 14 bases between them. CDR3 length equals 17 residues. CDR3: CASSYSRQSRNNSPLHF. The CDR3 DNA reads TGTGCCAGCAGTTACTCGAGGCAATCGCGCAATAATTCACCCCTCCACTTT.

The rearrangement joins TRBV28 to TRBJ2-1, with TRBD2 as a possible D gene (6 bases). The CDR3 contains 15 residues. The V gene's germline CDR1 is MDHEN and CDR2 SYDVKM. The V end was cut by 8 bases, the J end by 5 bases, with 19 bases between. CDR3 sequence reads: CASRPPAGMNNEQFF. The CDR3 nucleotides are TGTGCCAGCCGACCCCCAGCGGGCATGAACAATGAGCAGTTCTTC.

The rearrangement joins TRBV9 to TRBJ2-7; 8 bases agree with TRBD2. CDR3 length: 16 residues. Germline assignment: CDR1 SGDLS and CDR2 YYNGEE. J was trimmed by 0 bases and V by 0 bases; bases with no gene match: 5. CDR3 sequence reads: CASSVAPSGSSYEQYF. CDR3 nucleotides: TGTGCCAGCAGCGTAGCCCCAAGCGGGAGCTCCTACGAGCAGTACTTC. The full variable domain, in which reference TRBV9 and TRBJ2-7 provide the parts outside the CDR3, is DSGVTQTPKHLITATGQRVTLRCSPRSGDLSVYWYQQSLDQGLQFLIQYYNGEERAKGNILERFSAQQFPDLHSELNLSSLELGDSALYFCASSVAPSGSSYEQYFGPGTRLTVT.

This clonotype was observed a handful of times. The chain employs TRBV4-1 and TRBJ1-2; tentative D call: TRBD1 (5 bases). The germline gives CDR1 MGHRA, CDR2 YSYEKL. V lost 1 base and J 1 base, leaving 10 bases between the germline ends. The CDR3 has 15 amino acids. CDR3 region: CASSQVDRNNYGYTF. The CDR3 region has the DNA TGCGCCAGCAGCCAAGTCGACAGAAATAACTATGGCTACACCTTC.

This clonotype has a count of ten or more. The chain has TRBV30 and TRBJ1-4; unclear D gene. Germline V gene data show CDR1 as GTSNPN and CDR2 as SVGIG (reference sequence). The CDR3 runs 14 residues. V was pared by 5 bases and J by 6 bases, with 16 bases between. Here the CDR3 DNA reads TGTGCCTGGTCCTACGGACGGGCCGATGAAAAACTGTTTTTT. Translation: CAWSYGRADEKLFF.

This clonotype was counted at least ten times. V usage is TRBV27 and J usage is TRBJ1-1; unclear D gene. CDR3 length: 13 amino acids. The germline V gene encodes CDR1 MNHEY and CDR2 SMNVEV (reference sequence). The germline V and J ends were trimmed by 3 bases and 4 bases, with 9 bases remaining between them. The CDR3 DNA reads TGTGCCAGCAGTTTCGCCCGGGGCACTGAAGCTTTCTTT. It translates to CASSFARGTEAFF.

This clonotype was recorded a few times. This chain links TRBV7-2 with TRBJ2-1; D may correspond to TRBD1 or TRBD2 (5 bases each). Between the trimmed V and J ends, which lost 1 base and 5 bases, there was a span of 12 bases. The CDR3 has 15 amino acids. Germline values: CDR1 SGHTA, CDR2 FQGNSA. The CDR3 sequence: CASSLVRRGDNEQFF. In DNA, the CDR3 is TGTGCCAGCAGCTTAGTTCGGAGAGGGGACAATGAGCAGTTCTTC.

As to this clonotype: The CDR3 does not close with the conserved phenylalanine or tryptophan, likely indicating a read error. CDR3 nucleotide sequence: TGTGCCAGCAGGGGGTTAGCGACCTACGAGCAGTACCTC. It specifies CASRGLATYEQYL. The gene calls are TRBV27 and TRBJ2-7, with a tentative D call TRBD2 (5 bases). V was clipped by 6 bases and J by 2 bases, with 11 bases between them. CDR1 and CDR2 from the germline V gene are MNHEY and SMNVEV (reference sequence). CDR3 length: 13 amino acids.